Following are 18 T cell receptor beta chains from one sample sequenced in a study of cytomegalovirus exposure and HLA in healthy donors. With 60 Vbeta and 13 Jbeta primers, the PCR was carried out. Sequencing used immunoSEQ multiplex PCR; TCRdb keeps in-frame clones, though not all of them. The table shows about 120,000 clones, with around 80% occurring only once. Sample: PBMCs. The receptors were gathered from a female donor in good health and CMV-seronegative.

The CDR3 bases are TGTGCCTATGAGGAGCGAGGGTTTAATTCACCCCTCCACTTT. This gives the protein CAYEERGFNSPLHF. The J gene is TRBJ1-6, the V gene TRBV30, with D unresolved. Looked up from germline, CDR1 is GTSNPN and CDR2 is SVGIG (reference sequence). Trimming left V 7 bases short and J 6 bases short, with 16 bases between. This CDR3 is built from 14 residues.

This rearrangement joins TRBV28 to TRBJ1-2; D unclear. Per the germline V gene, CDR1 is MDHEN and CDR2 is SYDVKM. CDR3 length: 14 residues. V shed 5 bases and J shed 2 bases, with 12 bases lying between them. CDR3 loop: CASSLQDLNYGYTF. CDR3 nucleotide sequence: TGTGCCAGCAGTCTCCAGGATTTGAACTATGGCTACACCTTC.

The V and J genes are TRBV5-1 and TRBJ1-1; no clear D. The CDR3 has 13 residues. Trimming cost V 3 bases and J 3 bases, with 9 bases left between them. CDR1 is SGHRS, CDR2 YFSETQ, per germline. CDR3 sequence: CASSSNSYTEAFF. The CDR3 nucleotides read TGCGCCAGCAGCTCCAACAGCTACACTGAAGCTTTCTTT.

The V call is TRBV9, the J call TRBJ1-1, with TRBD1 identical over 9 bases. The CDR3 is 13 amino acids. The V and J ends lost 6 bases and 6 bases, in that order; junction bases with no gene match: 6. Germline CDR1 SGDLS, CDR2 YYNGEE. CDR3 in DNA: TGTGCCAGCAAGGGACAGGGTGACCCTGAAGCTTTCTTT. Its translation: CASKGQGDPEAFF.

The gene calls are TRBV25-1 and TRBJ2-2; TRBD2 is a possible D gene (5 bases). The germline CDR1 and CDR2 sequences are MGHDK and SYGVNS. V was shortened by 4 bases and J by 2 bases, with 8 bases between the two germline ends. This CDR3 comprises 14 residues. In DNA, the CDR3 is TGTGCCAGCAGTGCCGGACTCAACACCGGGGAGCTGTTTTTT. This encodes CASSAGLNTGELFF.

This chain connects TRBV19 to TRBJ2-5; TRBD1 agrees at 7 bases. V dropped 6 bases and J dropped 5; count of bases not matched to a gene: 9. This CDR3 has 14 residues. Germline V gene data show CDR1 as LNHDA and CDR2 as SQIVND (reference sequence). DNA of the CDR3: TGTGCCAGTAGCGTAGGGGGCGCGTCGGAGACCCAGTACTTC. Its translation is CASSVGGASETQYF.

This clone was seen once. V usage is TRBV19 and J usage is TRBJ2-5, with D tentatively TRBD1 (5 bases). The V end lost 3 bases, the J end lost 7 bases, and 15 bases lay between the germline ends. Germline assignment: CDR1 LNHDA and CDR2 SQIVND (reference sequence). The CDR3 length is 14 residues. CDR3 bases: TGTGCCAGTAGTATGGACATTACCGTGGGGACCCAGTACTTC. Its protein product is CASSMDITVGTQYF.

This clone was seen a single time. The rearrangement joins TRBV25-1 to TRBJ2-3, with 13 bases identical to TRBD2. The V and J ends lost 1 base and 4 bases, in that order; junction bases with no gene match: 2. This CDR3 comprises 16 residues. CDR1 and CDR2 (germline): MGHDK, SYGVNS. The CDR3 sequence is CASSEWTSGGSDTQYF. The CDR3 DNA is TGTGCCAGCAGTGAATGGACTAGCGGGGGTTCAGATACGCAGTATTTT.

The J gene is TRBJ1-5, the V gene TRBV30, with D unclear. This CDR3 has 14 amino acids. The germline V and J ends were trimmed by 5 bases and 7 bases, with 18 bases remaining between them. CDR1 is GTSNPN and CDR2 is SVGIG in the germline V gene (reference sequence). This CDR3 is CAWPATTWRQPQHF. CDR3 in DNA: TGTGCCTGGCCGGCCACGACATGGAGGCAGCCCCAGCATTTT.

As DNA, the CDR3 is TGTGCCTGGAGTCTGACAGCCCTGAACACTGAAGCTTTCTTT. Its translation: CAWSLTALNTEAFF. This chain joins TRBV30 and TRBJ1-1; D possibly corresponds to TRBD1 (5 bases). This CDR3 has 14 amino acids. Germline CDR1 and CDR2: GTSNPN and SVGIG (reference sequence). V was cut by 2 bases and J by 0 bases, with 10 bases left in between.

This sequence joins TRBV5-1 and TRBJ2-7; D may be TRBD1 (6 bases). The V gene's germline CDR1 is SGHRS and CDR2 YFSETQ. The CDR3 consists of 12 residues. CDR3 amino acids: CVSQGNSYEQYF. The CDR3 bases are TGCGTGTCACAGGGCAACTCCTACGAGCAGTACTTC.

The genes are TRBV25-1 and TRBJ1-6; D is unclear. V lost 3 bases, J lost 14 bases, and 14 bases lay in between. In germline, CDR1 is MGHDK, CDR2 SYGVNS. The CDR3 loop spans 13 amino acids. The CDR3 coding sequence is TGTGCCAGCAGTGATTATCCGGGTTCGACCCTCCACTTT. It codes for CASSDYPGSTLHF. The whole variable domain, filled in from reference TRBV25-1 and TRBJ1-6, reads EADIYQTPRYLVIGTGKKITLECSQTMGHDKMYWYQQDPGMELHLIHYSYGVNSTEKGDLSSESTVSRIRTEHFPLTLESARPSHTSQYLCASSDYPGSTLHFGNGTRLTVT.

The chain links TRBV5-1 to TRBJ2-5, with 8 positions matching TRBD1. The trim removed 4 bases at V and 3 bases at J, leaving 8 bases unmatched. The CDR3 is 15 residues long. Germline V gives CDR1 SGHRS, CDR2 YFSETQ. CDR3 protein: CASSPLWTGKETQYF. As DNA, the CDR3 is TGCGCCAGCAGCCCCCTCTGGACAGGGAAAGAGACCCAGTACTTC.

This chain joins TRBV10-3 and TRBJ2-7; 9 nucleotides line up with TRBD1. This CDR3 is built from 16 residues. V shed 3 bases, J shed 1 base, and the junction held 7 bases outside the gene matches. The germline V gene has CDR1 ENHRY and CDR2 SYGVKD. This chain's CDR3 is CAISDPGQGGSYEQYF. The CDR3 region has the DNA TGTGCCATCAGTGACCCGGGACAGGGAGGATCCTACGAGCAGTACTTC.

The CDR3 DNA sequence: TGTGCCAGCAGCGCAGCTGTCCTAGGCTCCGAGCAGTTCTTC. Protein product: CASSAAVLGSEQFF. The gene calls are TRBV9 and TRBJ2-1; D not resolved. The CDR3 runs 14 residues. V lost 3 bases and J 10 bases, leaving 17 bases between the germline ends. Germline lookup yields CDR1 SGDLS and CDR2 YYNGEE.

Here the CDR3 DNA reads TGTGCCAGCAGCCAAGTCGTCAGGGCTTCCGGAGTTGCTGGCTACACCTTC. It codes for CASSQVVRASGVAGYTF. The chain links TRBV14 to TRBJ1-2, with D tentatively TRBD1 (5 bases). CDR3 length: 17 amino acids. Germline V CDR1 and CDR2: SGHDN, FVKESK. Trimming cost V 1 base and J 7 bases, with 22 bases left between them.

This chain links TRBV5-6 with TRBJ2-7; TRBD1 agrees at 8 bases. This CDR3 contains 12 residues. Trimming cost V 4 bases and J 6 bases; bases outside gene matches: 3. The germline V gene has CDR1 SGHDT and CDR2 YYEEEE. CDR3 nucleotides: TGTGCCAGCAGCCCAGGGGGCGGCGAGCAGTACTTC. This codes for CASSPGGGEQYF.

The genes are TRBV4-1 and TRBJ1-4, with 8 bases lining up with TRBD1. The CDR3 spans 16 residues. Germline CDR1 is MGHRA and CDR2 is YSYEKL. J was trimmed by 2 bases and V by 2 bases; bases with no gene match: 4. CDR3 sequence: CASSQNQGATNEKLFF. CDR3 coding DNA: TGCGCCAGCAGCCAAAACCAGGGGGCCACTAATGAAAAACTGTTTTTT.